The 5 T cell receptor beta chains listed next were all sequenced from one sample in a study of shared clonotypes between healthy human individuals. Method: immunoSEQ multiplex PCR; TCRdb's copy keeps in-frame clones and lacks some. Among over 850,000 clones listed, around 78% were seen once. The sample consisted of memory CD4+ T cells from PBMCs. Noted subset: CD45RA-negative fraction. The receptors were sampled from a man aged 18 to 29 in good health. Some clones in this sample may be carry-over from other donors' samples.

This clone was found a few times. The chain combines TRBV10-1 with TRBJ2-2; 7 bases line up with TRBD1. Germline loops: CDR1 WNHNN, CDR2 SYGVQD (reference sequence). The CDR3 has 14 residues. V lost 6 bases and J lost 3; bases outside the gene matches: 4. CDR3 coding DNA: TGCGCCAGCAGACTGGGACAGTACACCGGGGAGCTGTTTTTT. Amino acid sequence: CASRLGQYTGELFF.

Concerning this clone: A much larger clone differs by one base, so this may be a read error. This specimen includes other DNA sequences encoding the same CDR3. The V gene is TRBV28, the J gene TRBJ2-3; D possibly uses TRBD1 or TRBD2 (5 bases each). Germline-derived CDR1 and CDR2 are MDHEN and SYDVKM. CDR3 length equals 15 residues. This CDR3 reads CASSRHEGSTDTQYF. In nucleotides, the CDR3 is TGCGCCAGCAGCCGGCACGAGGGGAGCACAGATACGCAGTATTTT. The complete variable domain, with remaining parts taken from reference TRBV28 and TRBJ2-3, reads DVKVTQSSRYLVKRTGEKVFLECVQDMDHENMFWYRQDPGLGLRLIYFSYDVKMKEKGDIPEGYSVSREKKERFSLILESASTNQTSMYLCASSRHEGSTDTQYFGPGTRLTVL.

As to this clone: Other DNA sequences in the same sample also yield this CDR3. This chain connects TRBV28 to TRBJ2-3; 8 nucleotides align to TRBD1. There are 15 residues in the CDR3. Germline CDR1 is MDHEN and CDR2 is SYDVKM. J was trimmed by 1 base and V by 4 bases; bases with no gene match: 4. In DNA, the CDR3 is TGTGCCAGCAGTTCGACAGGGGAGGGCACAGATACGCAGTATTTT. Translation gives CASSSTGEGTDTQYF.

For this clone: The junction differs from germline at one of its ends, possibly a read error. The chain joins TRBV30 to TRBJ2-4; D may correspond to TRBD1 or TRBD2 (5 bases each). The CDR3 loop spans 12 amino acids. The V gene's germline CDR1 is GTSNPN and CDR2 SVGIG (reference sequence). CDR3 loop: CAWSPGTDSRDF. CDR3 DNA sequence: TGTGCCTGGAGTCCCGGGACGGATTCCAGGGACTTC.

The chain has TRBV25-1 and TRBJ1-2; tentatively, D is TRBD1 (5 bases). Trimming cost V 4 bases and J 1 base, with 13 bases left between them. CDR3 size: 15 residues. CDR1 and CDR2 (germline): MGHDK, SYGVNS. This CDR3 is CASSGRDGGNYGYTF. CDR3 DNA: TGTGCCAGCAGTGGCCGGGACGGAGGTAACTATGGCTACACCTTC.